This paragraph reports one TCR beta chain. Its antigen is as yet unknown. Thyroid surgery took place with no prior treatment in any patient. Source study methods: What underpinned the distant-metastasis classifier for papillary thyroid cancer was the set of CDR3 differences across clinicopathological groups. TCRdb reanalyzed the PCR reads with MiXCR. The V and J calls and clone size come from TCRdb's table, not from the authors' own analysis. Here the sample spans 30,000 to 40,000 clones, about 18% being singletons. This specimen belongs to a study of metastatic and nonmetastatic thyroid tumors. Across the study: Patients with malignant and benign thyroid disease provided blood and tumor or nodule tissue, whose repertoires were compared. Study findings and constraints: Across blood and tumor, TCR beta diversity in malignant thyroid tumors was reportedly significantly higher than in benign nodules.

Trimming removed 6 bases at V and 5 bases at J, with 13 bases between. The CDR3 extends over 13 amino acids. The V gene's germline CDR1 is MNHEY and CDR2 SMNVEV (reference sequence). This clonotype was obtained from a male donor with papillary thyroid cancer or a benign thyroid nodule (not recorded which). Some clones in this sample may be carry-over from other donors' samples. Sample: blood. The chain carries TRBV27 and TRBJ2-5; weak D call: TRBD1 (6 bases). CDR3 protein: CASSAPGVETQYF. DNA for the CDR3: TGTGCCAGCAGCGCTCCAGGGGTCGAGACCCAGTACTTC.